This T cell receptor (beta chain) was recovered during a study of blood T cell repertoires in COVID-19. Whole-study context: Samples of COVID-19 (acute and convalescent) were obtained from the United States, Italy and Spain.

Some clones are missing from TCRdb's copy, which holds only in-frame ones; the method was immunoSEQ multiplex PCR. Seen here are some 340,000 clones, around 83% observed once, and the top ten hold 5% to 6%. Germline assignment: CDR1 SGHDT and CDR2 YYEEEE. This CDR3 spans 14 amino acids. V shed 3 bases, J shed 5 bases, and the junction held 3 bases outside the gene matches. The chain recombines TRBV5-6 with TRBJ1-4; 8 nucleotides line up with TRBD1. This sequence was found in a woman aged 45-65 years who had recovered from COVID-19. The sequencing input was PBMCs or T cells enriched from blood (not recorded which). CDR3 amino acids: CASSSGTGNEKLFF. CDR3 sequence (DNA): TGTGCCAGCAGCTCGGGGACAGGAAATGAAAAACTGTTTTTT. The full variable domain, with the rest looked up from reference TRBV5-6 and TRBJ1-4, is DAGVTQSPTHLIKTRGQQVTLRCSPKSGHDTVSWYQQALGQGPQFIFQYYEEEERQRGNFPDRFSGHQFPNYSSELNVNALLLGDSALYLCASSSGTGNEKLFFGSGTQLSVL.